The clone carrying this T cell receptor beta chain was seen at least ten times. Its antigen is not known. The data were obtained in a study of regulatory T cells in long-lasting Graves disease. The V gene's germline CDR1 is DFQATT and CDR2 SNEGSKA (reference sequence). The J segment lost 12 bases and the V segment lost 5 bases, leaving 8 bases of the junction unmatched. CDR3 length equals 11 residues. Time point meaning: persistent/refractory GD, antithyroid drugs over 5 years with positive TRAb. Extracted PBMC RNA gave rise to the TCR library. Patients all came to the study from an endocrinology department in Xi'an, China. Study-level results: The number of shared public clonotypes was higher in persistent patients (approximately 2,600) than new patients (around 960).

Arm-PCR with iRepertoire HTBI primers amplified the CDR3 regions for these TCR beta libraries. MiXCR, run by TCRdb on the multiplex PCR reads, gives a single entry per CDR3 protein. The sample holds 310,000 or so distinct CDR3 sequences, around 19% seen once. Sequencing used peripheral blood mononuclear cells (PBMCs), obtained when the disease was refractory, from a patient treated with antithyroid drugs. The chain employs TRBV20-1 and TRBJ1-2, with 8 bases fitting TRBD1. The origin of this receptor is a female donor with Graves disease. The CDR3 region has the DNA TGCAGTGCTTCCAGGGACAGGCTCGACACCTTC. This codes for CSASRDRLDTF.